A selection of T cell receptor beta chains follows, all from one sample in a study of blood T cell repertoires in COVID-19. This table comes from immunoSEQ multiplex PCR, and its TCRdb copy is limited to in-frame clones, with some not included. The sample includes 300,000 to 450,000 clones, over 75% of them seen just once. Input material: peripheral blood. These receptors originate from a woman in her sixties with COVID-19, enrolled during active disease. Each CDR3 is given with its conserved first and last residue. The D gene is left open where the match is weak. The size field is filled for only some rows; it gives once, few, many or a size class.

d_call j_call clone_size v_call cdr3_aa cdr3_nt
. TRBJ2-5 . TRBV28 CASSSHIPGETQYF TGTGCCAGCAGTTCCCACATACCGGGGGAGACCCAGTACTTC
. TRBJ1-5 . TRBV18 CASSHQFDQPQHF TGTGCCAGCTCGCATCAGTTTGATCAGCCCCAGCATTTT
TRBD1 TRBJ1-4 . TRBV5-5 CASSLLDRAEKLFF TGTGCCAGCAGCCTTCTCGACAGGGCAGAAAAACTGTTTTTT
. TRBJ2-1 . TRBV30 CAWAVLGVVNEQFF TGTGCCTGGGCGGTCCTCGGGGTTGTCAATGAGCAGTTCTTC
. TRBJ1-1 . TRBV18 CASSNRQDTEAFF TGTGCCAGCTCAAACCGACAGGACACTGAAGCTTTCTTT
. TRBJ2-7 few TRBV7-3 CASPGQSTYEQYF TGTGCCAGTCCCGGACAGTCGACCTACGAGCAGTACTTC
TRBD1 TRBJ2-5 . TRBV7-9 CASSNRDRGLSETQYF TGTGCCAGCAGCAACCGGGACAGGGGGCTCTCAGAGACCCAGTACTTC
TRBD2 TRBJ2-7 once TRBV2 CASSARRAGGPEQYF TGTGCCAGCAGTGCCCGCCGAGCGGGGGGGCCCGAGCAGTACTTC
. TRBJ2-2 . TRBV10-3 CAISEGLGGTGELFF TGTGCCATCAGTGAGGGCTTAGGCGGAACCGGGGAGCTGTTTTTT
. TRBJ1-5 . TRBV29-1 CSALAGNNQPQHF TGCAGCGCTCTGGCAGGGAACAATCAGCCCCAGCATTTT
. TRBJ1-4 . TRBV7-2 CASSADRATNEKLFF TGTGCCAGCAGCGCCGACAGAGCAACTAATGAAAAACTGTTTTTT
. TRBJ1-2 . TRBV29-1 CSVEDSSNGYTF TGCAGCGTGGAGGACAGCTCAAATGGCTACACCTTC
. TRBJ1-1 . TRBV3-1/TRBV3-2 CASSPGPRATEAFF TGTGCCAGCAGCCCTGGACCGAGGGCCACTGAAGCTTTCTTT
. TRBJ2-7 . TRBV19 CASADGQISYEQYF TGTGCCAGTGCGGATGGACAGATCTCCTACGAGCAGTACTTC
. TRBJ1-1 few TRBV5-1 CASSALGTGNTEAFF TGCGCCAGCAGCGCCCTCGGGACTGGGAACACTGAAGCTTTCTTT
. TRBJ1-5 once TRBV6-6 CASQRNSNQPQHF TGTGCCAGCCAGAGGAATAGCAATCAGCCCCAGCATTTT
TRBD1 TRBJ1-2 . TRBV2 CASRRGQGDGYTF TGTGCCAGCAGGAGGGGGCAGGGGGATGGCTACACCTTC
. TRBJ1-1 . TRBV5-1 CASSPPQGREAFF TGCGCCAGCAGCCCGCCACAGGGAAGGGAAGCTTTCTTT
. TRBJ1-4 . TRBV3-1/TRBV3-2 CASSQVSEKLFF TGTGCCAGCAGCCAAGTGAGTGAAAAACTGTTTTTT
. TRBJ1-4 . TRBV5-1 CASRLDSTAVKLFF TGCGCCAGCAGATTGGACAGTACAGCTGTAAAACTGTTTTTT
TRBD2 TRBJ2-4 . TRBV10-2 CASMLAGGPGIQYF TGCGCCAGCATGCTAGCGGGGGGGCCGGGCATTCAGTACTTC
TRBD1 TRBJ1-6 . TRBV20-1 CSARARDRGSF TGCAGTGCTAGAGCCCGGGACAGAGGATCTTTT